Presented here are 30 T cell receptor beta chains from one specimen sequenced in a study of cytomegalovirus exposure and HLA in healthy donors. PCR used 60 Vbeta primers and 13 Jbeta primers. Using immunoSEQ multiplex PCR, the repertoire was profiled, and TCRdb retains in-frame clones only, with some absent. Altogether 130,000 or so clones are present, about 74% being singletons, with the ten largest covering over 0.8%. Sequencing input: PBMCs. These receptors came from a woman aged 60-70 years in good health and CMV-seronegative.

V and J are TRBV9 and TRBJ2-7; D may be TRBD1 (6 bases). The CDR3 contains 13 residues. The V gene's germline CDR1 is SGDLS and CDR2 YYNGEE. V was shortened by 4 bases and J by 2 bases, with 10 bases between the two germline ends. The CDR3 reads CASSPRDTYEQYF. The CDR3 coding sequence is TGTGCCAGCAGCCCAAGGGACACCTACGAGCAGTACTTC.

The chain uses TRBV7-3 and TRBJ2-7; tentatively, D is TRBD1 (5 bases). Trimming left V 5 bases short and J 0 bases short, with 17 bases between. The germline CDR1 and CDR2 sequences are SGHTA and FQGTGA. The CDR3 length is 16 residues. DNA for the CDR3: TGTGCCAGCAGCCTCGGGTGGGGCGGTAGCTCCTACGAGCAGTACTTC. Its protein is CASSLGWGGSSYEQYF.

The chain links TRBV27 to TRBJ2-5; TRBD2 aligns across 8 bases. This CDR3 contains 17 residues. Germline V gene lookup returns CDR1 MNHEY and CDR2 SMNVEV (reference sequence). Trimming at V came to 5 bases and at J to 3 bases, leaving 14 bases not matched to a gene. The CDR3 nucleotides are TGTGCCAGCAGTCCAATGCTGCCTAGCGGGCTAAAAGAGACCCAGTACTTC. It codes for CASSPMLPSGLKETQYF.

The rearrangement uses TRBV2 and TRBJ2-7; 7 bases match TRBD1. The CDR3 spans 14 residues. The junction had 4 bases not matched to a gene; V was cut back by 3 bases and J by 2 bases. Looked up from germline, CDR1 is SNHLY and CDR2 is FYNNEI. CDR3 DNA sequence: TGTGCCAGCAGTGACGGCACAGGGGCCTACGAGCAGTACTTC. Encoded protein: CASSDGTGAYEQYF.

The V and J genes are TRBV5-1 and TRBJ2-1; no definite D call. V gave up 3 bases and J gave up 9 bases, with 19 bases separating them. The CDR3 runs to 15 residues. Germline loops: CDR1 SGHRS, CDR2 YFSETQ. CDR3 nucleotide sequence: TGCGCCAGCAGCTCGAGACTCCCCCCTCTTAGTGAGCAGTTCTTC. Amino acids: CASSSRLPPLSEQFF.

This chain joins TRBV4-1 and TRBJ2-7; D gene ambiguous. The CDR3 is made up of 15 amino acids. Germline CDR1 and CDR2: MGHRA and YSYEKL. V lost 1 base, J lost 6 bases, and 16 bases lay in between. The CDR3 DNA reads TGCGCCAGCAGCCAAGCCGCCCACGGTTCTCTCGAGCAGTACTTC. Amino acids: CASSQAAHGSLEQYF.

The chain carries TRBV7-3 and TRBJ1-1; 7 positions agree with TRBD1. J gave up 4 bases and V 6 bases, and 8 bases lay outside the gene matches. This CDR3 has 14 residues. Germline CDR1 and CDR2: SGHTA and FQGTGA. This CDR3 is CASRLTGVGTEAFF. In DNA form, the CDR3 reads TGTGCCAGCAGACTCACAGGGGTGGGCACTGAAGCTTTCTTT.

Here the CDR3 DNA reads TGCGCCACGGTGGGACAGGTGTGGGGGCGAACCGGGGAGCTGTTTTTT. The encoded protein is CATVGQVWGRTGELFF. The V and J genes are TRBV10-2 and TRBJ2-2; 8 nucleotides line up with TRBD1. The V gene end was trimmed by 10 bases and the J gene end by 5 bases; junction bases not matched to a gene: 15. The germline gives CDR1 WSHSY, CDR2 SAAADI. The CDR3 sequence is 16 residues long.

This chain joins TRBV30 and TRBJ2-7; possibly TRBD2 for D (6 bases). Germline CDR1 reads GTSNPN; CDR2 reads SVGIG (reference sequence). This CDR3 comprises 16 residues. The germline V and J ends were trimmed by 0 bases and 2 bases, with 17 bases remaining between them. The CDR3: CAWSVVGGRLTYEQYF. CDR3 DNA sequence: TGTGCCTGGAGTGTCGTAGGAGGGAGACTTACCTACGAGCAGTACTTC.

This sequence joins TRBV2 and TRBJ1-1, with 10 nucleotides matching TRBD1. The germline gives CDR1 SNHLY, CDR2 FYNNEI. Trimming at V came to 6 bases and at J to 6 bases, leaving 7 bases not matched to a gene. This CDR3 comprises 14 residues. The CDR3 coding sequence is TGTGCCAGCAGGCCCGACAGGGGGCTCGCTGAAGCTTTCTTT. Protein: CASRPDRGLAEAFF.

This clone was observed a handful of times. The genes are TRBV6-1 and TRBJ2-7, with D possibly being TRBD2 (5 bases). The CDR3 runs to 15 residues. The germline V gene encodes CDR1 MNHNS and CDR2 SASEGT. The V end was cut by 3 bases, the J end by 2 bases, with 14 bases between. CDR3: CASSEEASPPYEQYF. CDR3 DNA sequence: TGTGCCAGCAGTGAGGAGGCTTCACCCCCCTACGAGCAGTACTTC.

The chain has TRBV19 and TRBJ2-1; 9 bases match TRBD1. This CDR3 is built from 15 residues. J was trimmed by 7 bases and V by 6 bases; bases with no gene match: 10. The germline CDR1 and CDR2 sequences are LNHDA and SQIVND (reference sequence). The CDR3 is CASSRPGTGRNEQFF. Written as DNA, the CDR3 is TGTGCCAGTAGCCGTCCCGGGACAGGGAGGAATGAGCAGTTCTTC. The whole variable domain, filled in from reference TRBV19 and TRBJ2-1, reads DGGITQSPKYLFRKEGQNVTLSCEQNLNHDAMYWYRQDPGQGLRLIYYSQIVNDFQKGDIAEGYSVSREKKESFPLTVTSAQKNPTAFYLCASSRPGTGRNEQFFGPGTRLTVL.

The J gene is TRBJ1-2, the V gene TRBV28; possible D gene TRBD1, 5 bases. Trimming removed 5 bases at V and 5 bases at J, with 18 bases between. The CDR3 length is 15 residues. Germline V gene data show CDR1 as MDHEN and CDR2 as SYDVKM. CDR3 sequence: CASSPRARGSYGYTF. The CDR3 coding sequence is TGTGCCAGCAGTCCTAGGGCGCGGGGGTCTTATGGCTACACCTTC.

The genes are TRBV18 and TRBJ1-1; D is unclear. Germline-derived CDR1 and CDR2 are KGHSH and LQKENI. V lost 6 bases and J 0 bases, leaving 8 bases between the germline ends. The CDR3 has 13 amino acids. This chain's CDR3 is CASSSDMNTEAFF. The CDR3 coding sequence is TGTGCCAGCTCGTCAGATATGAACACTGAAGCTTTCTTT.

This clone was found once. The rearrangement joins TRBV5-4 to TRBJ1-3, with 10 bases fitting TRBD1. The CDR3 has 16 amino acids. Germline CDR1 SGHNT, CDR2 YYREEE (reference sequence). The V segment lost 4 bases and the J segment 4 bases; nucleotides outside the gene matches: 8. CDR3 region: CASSRRDRGSGNTIYF. CDR3 nucleotides: TGTGCCAGCAGCCGCCGGGACAGGGGTTCAGGAAACACCATATATTTT.

This clone has a handful of counts. The chain recombines TRBV10-2 with TRBJ1-2, with D possibly TRBD1 on 6 matching bases. Deletions cut 8 bases from V and 5 bases from J, with 18 bases between. This CDR3 spans 14 amino acids. Germline loops: CDR1 WSHSY, CDR2 SAAADI. The CDR3 is CASLRVGAGYGYTF. For the CDR3, the DNA is TGCGCCAGCTTGAGGGTGGGGGCTGGTTATGGCTACACCTTC.

This clone was seen a single time. This chain uses TRBV2 with TRBJ2-1; the match to TRBD2 covers 10 bases. The CDR3 runs to 15 residues. The germline V gene has CDR1 SNHLY and CDR2 FYNNEI. The ends lost 4 bases at V and 2 bases at J; junction bases unmatched: 2. CDR3 sequence reads: CASSGLAGPYNEQFF. The CDR3 nucleotides read TGTGCCAGCAGTGGACTAGCGGGTCCCTACAATGAGCAGTTCTTC.

V gene TRBV11-1 combines with J gene TRBJ2-7; tentatively, D is TRBD2 (5 bases). V was cut by 1 base and J by 2 bases, with 12 bases left in between. The CDR3 is 15 amino acids. Germline CDR1 reads SGHAT; CDR2 reads FQDESV (reference sequence). The CDR3 reads CASSLVPDSTYEQYF. DNA of the CDR3: TGTGCCAGCAGCTTAGTTCCGGACTCCACCTACGAGCAGTACTTC.

The chain recombines TRBV25-1 with TRBJ1-6; D unresolved. Trimming took 3 bases from V and 1 from J, leaving 7 bases between them. The CDR3 spans 15 residues. Germline V CDR1 and CDR2: MGHDK, SYGVNS. The CDR3 DNA sequence: TGTGCCAGCAGTGACCGAGTGTCCTATAATTCACCCCTCCACTTT. It encodes CASSDRVSYNSPLHF.

This chain joins TRBV6-5 and TRBJ2-7, with TRBD2 identical over 8 bases. J was trimmed by 7 bases and V by 0 bases; bases with no gene match: 11. The germline V gene encodes CDR1 MNHEY and CDR2 SVGAGI. The CDR3 covers 16 residues. CDR3 protein: CASSYSAGGPFYEQYF. The CDR3 DNA sequence: TGTGCCAGCAGTTACTCCGCGGGGGGACCATTTTATGAGCAGTACTTC.

The chain recombines TRBV28 with TRBJ2-5; 11 bases line up with TRBD2. The trim removed 6 bases at V and 2 bases at J, leaving 2 bases unmatched. The germline CDR1 and CDR2 sequences are MDHEN and SYDVKM. CDR3 length: 14 amino acids. The CDR3 nucleotides are TGTGCCAGCAGAATAGCGGGGGGGCAAGAGACCCAGTACTTC. Protein product: CASRIAGGQETQYF.

This clone was seen once. This chain links TRBV30 with TRBJ1-5; D might be TRBD1 (6 bases). Germline values: CDR1 GTSNPN, CDR2 SVGIG (reference sequence). The CDR3 has 14 residues. Trimming removed 1 base at V and 9 bases at J, with 16 bases between. CDR3 amino acids: CAWSETGSRRPQHF. The DNA for the CDR3 is TGTGCCTGGAGTGAAACAGGGTCCCGTCGGCCCCAGCATTTT.

The chain combines TRBV7-9 with TRBJ1-2; D uncertain. There are 13 residues in the CDR3. The ends were cut back, 4 bases at V and 6 bases at J, with 12 bases in the middle. Germline-derived CDR1 and CDR2 are SEHNR and FQNEAQ (reference sequence). The CDR3 spells CASSSRTGDGYTF. The CDR3, as DNA: TGTGCCAGCAGCTCCCGGACGGGAGATGGCTACACCTTC. Combining the CDR3 with reference TRBV7-9 and TRBJ1-2 gives the whole variable domain DTGVSQNPRHKITKRGQNVTFRCDPISEHNRLYWYRQTLGQGPEFLTYFQNEAQLEKSRLLSDRFSAERPKGSFSTLEIQRTEQGDSAMYLCASSSRTGDGYTFGSGTRLTVV.

The gene calls are TRBV30 and TRBJ1-5; 7 bases fit TRBD1. Germline lookup yields CDR1 GTSNPN and CDR2 SVGIG (reference sequence). The CDR3 runs to 12 residues. The J segment lost 6 bases and the V segment lost 4 bases, leaving 3 bases of the junction unmatched. CDR3 coding DNA: TGTGCCTGGAATGCAGGGGGTCAGCCCCAGCATTTT. It translates to CAWNAGGQPQHF.

The V call is TRBV28, the J call TRBJ2-7; 8 bases are shared with TRBD2. The CDR3 contains 15 residues. The junction had 8 bases not matched to a gene; V was cut back by 3 bases and J by 4 bases. The V gene's germline CDR1 is MDHEN and CDR2 SYDVKM. CDR3 bases: TGTGCCAGCAGTTTGGGACGGGGGGGCGGTTACGAGCAGTACTTC. Its translation is CASSLGRGGGYEQYF.

V gene TRBV7-9 combines with J gene TRBJ2-7, with TRBD2 identical over 8 bases. The CDR3 is 15 residues long. After removal of 3 bases from V and 4 bases from J, the junction contained 8 bases not matched to a gene. Looked up from germline, CDR1 is SEHNR and CDR2 is FQNEAQ (reference sequence). CDR3: CASSFRRGAIYEQYF. The CDR3 coding sequence is TGTGCCAGCAGCTTTCGGCGGGGGGCGATTTACGAGCAGTACTTC.

This chain uses TRBV6-1 with TRBJ2-7; D possibly corresponds to TRBD1 (5 bases). Trimming took 3 bases from V and 9 from J, leaving 18 bases between them. The CDR3 totals 14 residues. The germline V gene encodes CDR1 MNHNS and CDR2 SASEGT. The CDR3 loop reads CASSDKGALWGQYF. The CDR3 bases are TGTGCCAGCAGTGATAAAGGGGCCCTATGGGGGCAGTACTTC.

The chain joins TRBV30 to TRBJ2-5; D not certain. Gene TRBJ2-7 matches the end of the DNA better, so the J call may be wrong. The germline V gene encodes CDR1 GTSNPN and CDR2 SVGIG (reference sequence). There are 12 residues in the CDR3. The CDR3 spells CAWSFLSYEQYF. As DNA, the CDR3 is TGTGCCTGGAGTTTTCTCTCCTACGAGCAGTACTTC.

The CDR3 spells CASSLDGGWPNEQFF. CDR3 nucleotides: TGCGCCAGCAGCTTGGATGGCGGGTGGCCGAATGAGCAGTTCTTC. V and J are TRBV5-1 and TRBJ2-1; D possibly corresponds to TRBD2 (5 bases). The CDR3 extends over 15 amino acids. The V end was cut by 0 bases, the J end by 7 bases, with 14 bases between. Germline CDR1 SGHRS, CDR2 YFSETQ. Looking up the rest from reference TRBV5-1 and TRBJ2-1 gives the full variable domain: KAGVTQTPRYLIKTRGQQVTLSCSPISGHRSVSWYQQTPGQGLQFLFEYFSETQRNKGNFPGRFSGRQFSNSRSEMNVSTLELGDSALYLCASSLDGGWPNEQFFGPGTRLTVL.

The chain is built from TRBV5-6 and TRBJ2-7; TRBD1 might be the D (6 bases). This CDR3 spans 12 amino acids. V was cut by 3 bases and J by 3 bases, with 7 bases left in between. Germline lookup yields CDR1 SGHDT and CDR2 YYEEEE. CDR3 protein: CASSSRGYEQYF. DNA for the CDR3: TGTGCCAGCAGCTCCAGGGGCTACGAGCAGTACTTC.